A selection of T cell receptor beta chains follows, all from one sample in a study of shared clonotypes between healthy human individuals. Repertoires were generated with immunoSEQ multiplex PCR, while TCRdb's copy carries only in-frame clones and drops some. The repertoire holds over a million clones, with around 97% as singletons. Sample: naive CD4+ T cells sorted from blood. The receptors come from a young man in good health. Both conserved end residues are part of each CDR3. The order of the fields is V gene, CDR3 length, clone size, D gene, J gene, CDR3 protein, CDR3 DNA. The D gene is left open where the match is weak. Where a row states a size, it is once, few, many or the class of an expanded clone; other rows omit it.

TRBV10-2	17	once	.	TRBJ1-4	CASSDTRPGRPNEKLFF	TGCGCCAGCAGCGATACACGGCCCGGCAGGCCAAATGAAAAACTGTTTTTT
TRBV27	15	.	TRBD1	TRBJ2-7	CASSIKGQGAYEQYF	TGTGCCAGCAGTATTAAGGGACAGGGGGCGTACGAGCAGTACTTC
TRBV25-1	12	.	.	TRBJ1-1	CASRRGNTEAFF	TGTGCCAGCAGACGAGGGAACACTGAAGCTTTCTTT
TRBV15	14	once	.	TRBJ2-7	CATSRDPEYYEQYF	TGTGCCACCAGCAGAGACCCGGAGTATTACGAGCAGTACTTC
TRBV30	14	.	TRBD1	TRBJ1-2	CAWRIEGGDYGYTF	TGTGCCTGGAGGATAGAAGGGGGCGACTATGGCTACACCTTC
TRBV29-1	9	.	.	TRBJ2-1	CSAPGEQFF	TGCAGCGCCCCGGGTGAGCAGTTCTTC
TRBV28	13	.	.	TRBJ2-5	CASSLGARETQYF	TGTGCCAGCAGTTTGGGGGCCCGGGAGACCCAGTACTTC
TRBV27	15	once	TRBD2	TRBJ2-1	CASTPLASSYNEQFF	TGTGCCAGCACCCCACTAGCGTCGTCCTACAATGAGCAGTTCTTC
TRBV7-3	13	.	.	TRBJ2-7	CASSLSGGYEQYF	TGTGCCAGCAGCTTAAGTGGGGGGTACGAGCAGTACTTC
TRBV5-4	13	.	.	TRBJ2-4	CASSLTSKDIQYF	TGTGCCAGCAGCTTGACTAGCAAGGACATTCAGTACTTC
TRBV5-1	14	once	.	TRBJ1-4	CASSDPGENEKLFF	TGCGCCAGCAGTGACCCAGGGGAAAATGAAAAACTGTTTTTT
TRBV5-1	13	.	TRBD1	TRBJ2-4	CASSPGTGTVQYF	TGCGCCAGCAGCCCTGGGACAGGAACCGTTCAGTACTTC
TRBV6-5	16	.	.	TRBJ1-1	CASSYTQFGGQTEAFF	TGTGCCAGCAGTTACACCCAATTCGGGGGGCAAACTGAAGCTTTCTTT
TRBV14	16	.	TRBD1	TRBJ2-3	CASSQGQTSRTDTQYF	TGTGCCAGCAGCCAGGGACAGACATCTCGCACAGATACGCAGTATTTT
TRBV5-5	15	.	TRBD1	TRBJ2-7	CASSPPDRRRYEQYF	TGTGCCAGCAGCCCCCCGGACAGGCGACGCTACGAGCAGTACTTC
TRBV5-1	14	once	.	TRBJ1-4	CASSSTATNEKLFF	TGCGCCAGCAGCTCGACAGCAACTAATGAAAAACTGTTTTTT
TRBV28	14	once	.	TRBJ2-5	CASSSIQGGETQYF	TGTGCCAGCAGTTCCATTCAGGGAGGTGAGACCCAGTACTTC
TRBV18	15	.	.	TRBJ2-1	CASSEGAAGDNEQFF	TGTGCCAGCTCAGAAGGAGCGGCCGGGGACAATGAGCAGTTCTTC
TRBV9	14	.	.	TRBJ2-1	CASSLRASYNEQFF	TGTGCCAGCAGCCTCCGGGCCTCCTACAATGAGCAGTTCTTC
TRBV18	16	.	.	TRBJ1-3	CASSPGETISGNTIYF	TGTGCCAGCTCACCGGGGGAAACTATCTCTGGAAACACCATATATTTT
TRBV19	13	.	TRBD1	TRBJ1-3	CASMGQTGNTIYF	TGTGCCAGTATGGGACAGACTGGAAACACCATATATTTT
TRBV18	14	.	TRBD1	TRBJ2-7	CASSPQGAGYEQYF	TGTGCCAGCTCACCACAGGGGGCTGGGTACGAGCAGTACTTC
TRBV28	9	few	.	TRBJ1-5	CASGQPQHF	TGTGCCAGCGGTCAGCCCCAGCATTTT
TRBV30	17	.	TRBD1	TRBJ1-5	CAWSPNRDRVSNQPQHF	TGTGCCTGGAGTCCGAACCGGGACAGGGTAAGCAATCAGCCCCAGCATTTT
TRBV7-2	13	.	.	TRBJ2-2	CASSSIHTGELFF	TGTGCCAGCAGCTCTATTCATACCGGGGAGCTGTTTTTT
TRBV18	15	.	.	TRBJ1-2	CASSPKTGSNYGYTF	TGTGCCAGCTCACCAAAAACTGGATCTAACTATGGCTACACCTTC
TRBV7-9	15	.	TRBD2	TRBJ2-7	CASSPLAGGPSEQYF	TGTGCCAGCAGCCCACTAGCGGGAGGGCCGTCAGAGCAGTACTTC
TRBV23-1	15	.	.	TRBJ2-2	CAKSDGTLNTGELFF	TGCGCCAAGAGCGACGGGACCCTTAACACCGGGGAGCTGTTTTTT
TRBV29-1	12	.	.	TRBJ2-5	CSVLGGEETQYF	TGCAGCGTGTTAGGTGGAGAGGAGACCCAGTACTTC
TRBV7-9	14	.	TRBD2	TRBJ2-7	CASTRTGLAYEQYF	TGTGCCAGCACCCGTACGGGACTAGCCTACGAGCAGTACTTC
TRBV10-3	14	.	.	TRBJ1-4	CAISEESTNEKLFF	TGTGCCATCAGTGAGGAGTCCACTAATGAAAAACTGTTTTTT
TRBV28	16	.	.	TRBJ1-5	CASSLVFGPSNQPQHF	TGTGCCAGCAGTTTGGTGTTCGGTCCTAGCAATCAGCCCCAGCATTTT
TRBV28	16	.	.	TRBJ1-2	CASSLLVSDSYYGYTF	TGTGCCAGCAGTTTACTGGTTTCCGATAGCTACTATGGCTACACCTTC
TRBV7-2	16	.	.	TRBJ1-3	CASSLAGKGAGNTIYF	TGTGCCAGCAGCTTAGCGGGGAAAGGGGCTGGAAACACCATATATTTT
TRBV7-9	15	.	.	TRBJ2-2	CASSINTAENGELFF	TGTGCCAGCAGCATAAACACAGCCGAGAACGGGGAGCTGTTTTTT
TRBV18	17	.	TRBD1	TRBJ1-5	CASSPSSRGPIGQPQHF	TGTGCCAGCTCACCCTCGTCCAGGGGGCCTATTGGTCAGCCCCAGCATTTT
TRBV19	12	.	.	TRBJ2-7	CATTTASYEQYF	TGTGCCACCACGACGGCGTCGTACGAGCAGTACTTC
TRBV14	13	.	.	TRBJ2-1	CASSQGPYNEQFF	TGTGCCAGCAGTCAGGGACCCTACAATGAGCAGTTCTTC
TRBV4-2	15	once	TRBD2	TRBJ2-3	CASSQASGREDTQYF	TGTGCCAGCAGCCAAGCTAGCGGGCGGGAAGATACGCAGTATTTT
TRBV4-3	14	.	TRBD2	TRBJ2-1	CASSQDGRALEQFF	TGCGCCAGCAGCCAAGACGGGAGGGCCCTTGAGCAGTTCTTC
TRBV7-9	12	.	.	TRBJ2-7	CASSLRGGEQYF	TGTGCCAGCAGCTTACGAGGGGGCGAGCAGTACTTC
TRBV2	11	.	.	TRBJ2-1	CASRWNNEQFF	TGTGCCAGCAGGTGGAACAATGAGCAGTTCTTC
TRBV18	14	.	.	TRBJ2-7	CASSLRDESYEQYF	TGTGCCAGCTCACTCCGGGACGAGTCCTACGAGCAGTACTTC
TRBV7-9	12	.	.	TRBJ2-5	CASSSSTRSVYF	TGTGCCAGCAGCTCCTCTACTAGATCCGTGTACTTC
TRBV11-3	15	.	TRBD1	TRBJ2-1	CASSYGTGVDNEQFF	TGTGCCAGCAGCTACGGGACAGGGGTCGACAATGAGCAGTTCTTC
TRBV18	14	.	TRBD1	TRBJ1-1	CASTRDRRNTEAFF	TGTGCCAGCACCCGGGACAGGAGGAACACTGAAGCTTTCTTT
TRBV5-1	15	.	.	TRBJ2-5	CASSLYGRGAETQYF	TGCGCCAGCAGCTTGTATGGGCGAGGGGCGGAGACCCAGTACTTC
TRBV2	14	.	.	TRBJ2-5	CASSELTSQETQYF	TGTGCCAGCAGTGAACTGACTTCCCAAGAGACCCAGTACTTC
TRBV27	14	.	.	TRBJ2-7	CASSLKPISYEQYF	TGTGCCAGCAGTTTAAAGCCGATTTCCTACGAGCAGTACTTC
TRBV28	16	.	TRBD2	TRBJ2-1	CASSTAGAGANNEQFF	TGTGCCAGCAGTACCGCGGGAGCGGGGGCCAACAATGAGCAGTTCTTC
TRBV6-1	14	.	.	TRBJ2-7	CASNWPGNSYEQYF	TGTGCCAGCAATTGGCCAGGCAACTCCTACGAGCAGTACTTC
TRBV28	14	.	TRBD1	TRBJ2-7	CASSPRTGESEQYF	TGTGCCAGCAGTCCGAGGACAGGAGAGAGCGAGCAGTACTTC
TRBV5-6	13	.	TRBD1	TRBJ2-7	CASCWGQGIEQYF	TGTGCCAGCTGTTGGGGACAGGGGATCGAGCAGTACTTC
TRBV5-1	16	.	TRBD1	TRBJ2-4	CASRRMTGGLSGIQYF	TGCGCCAGCAGGCGGATGACAGGGGGTCTTTCTGGCATTCAGTACTTC
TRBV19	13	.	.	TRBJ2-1	CASSVTRRGEQFF	TGTGCCAGTAGTGTCACTAGGAGGGGTGAGCAGTTCTTC